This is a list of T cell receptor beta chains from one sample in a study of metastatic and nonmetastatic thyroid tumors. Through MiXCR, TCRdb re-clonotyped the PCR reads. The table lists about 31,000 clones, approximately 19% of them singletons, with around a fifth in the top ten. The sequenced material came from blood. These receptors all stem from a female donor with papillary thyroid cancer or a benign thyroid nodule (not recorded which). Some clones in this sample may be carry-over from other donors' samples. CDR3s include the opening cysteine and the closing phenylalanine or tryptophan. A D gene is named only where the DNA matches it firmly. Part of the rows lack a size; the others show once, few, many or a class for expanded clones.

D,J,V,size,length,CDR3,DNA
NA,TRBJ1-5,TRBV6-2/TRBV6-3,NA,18,CASSPTGIGGDSNQPQHF,TGTGCCAGCAGTCCTACGGGGATCGGAGGAGATAGCAATCAGCCCCAGCATTTT
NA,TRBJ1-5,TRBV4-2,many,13,CASSQDRYQPQHF,TGTGCCAGCAGCCAAGACCGTTATCAGCCCCAGCATTTT
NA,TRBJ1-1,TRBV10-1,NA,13,CDSSDRWDTEAFF,TGCGACAGCAGTGATCGGTGGGACACTGAAGCTTTCTTT
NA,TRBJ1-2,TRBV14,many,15,CASSHVGGSIYGYTF,TGTGCCAGCAGCCACGTGGGGGGGTCGATCTATGGCTACACCTTC
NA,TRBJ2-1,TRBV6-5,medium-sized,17,CASSYSPGLRFYNEQFF,TGTGCCAGCAGTTACTCTCCAGGACTCCGATTCTACAATGAGCAGTTCTTC
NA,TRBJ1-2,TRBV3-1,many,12,CASGQEEGRYTF,TGTGCCAGCGGCCAAGAAGAAGGTCGCTACACCTTC
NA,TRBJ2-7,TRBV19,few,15,CASTTRAARGYEQYF,TGTGCCAGTACCACCAGGGCCGCGCGGGGCTACGAGCAGTACTTC
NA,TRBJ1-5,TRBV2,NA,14,CASSVDNSNQPQHF,TGTGCCAGCAGCGTAGACAACAGCAATCAGCCCCAGCATTTT
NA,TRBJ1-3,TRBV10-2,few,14,CASSESGRGNTIYF,TGCGCCAGCAGTGAGTCAGGACGAGGAAACACCATATATTTT
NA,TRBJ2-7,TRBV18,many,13,CASSPAVGGEQYF,TGTGCCAGCTCACCCGCAGTGGGGGGCGAGCAGTACTTC
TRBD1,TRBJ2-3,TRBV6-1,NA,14,CGCRDRGPGDTQYF,TGTGGGTGCAGGGACAGGGGGCCGGGAGATACGCAGTATTTT
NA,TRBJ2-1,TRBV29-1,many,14,CALSPGGPHNEQFF,TGCGCGTTGAGTCCGGGGGGCCCTCACAATGAGCAGTTCTTC